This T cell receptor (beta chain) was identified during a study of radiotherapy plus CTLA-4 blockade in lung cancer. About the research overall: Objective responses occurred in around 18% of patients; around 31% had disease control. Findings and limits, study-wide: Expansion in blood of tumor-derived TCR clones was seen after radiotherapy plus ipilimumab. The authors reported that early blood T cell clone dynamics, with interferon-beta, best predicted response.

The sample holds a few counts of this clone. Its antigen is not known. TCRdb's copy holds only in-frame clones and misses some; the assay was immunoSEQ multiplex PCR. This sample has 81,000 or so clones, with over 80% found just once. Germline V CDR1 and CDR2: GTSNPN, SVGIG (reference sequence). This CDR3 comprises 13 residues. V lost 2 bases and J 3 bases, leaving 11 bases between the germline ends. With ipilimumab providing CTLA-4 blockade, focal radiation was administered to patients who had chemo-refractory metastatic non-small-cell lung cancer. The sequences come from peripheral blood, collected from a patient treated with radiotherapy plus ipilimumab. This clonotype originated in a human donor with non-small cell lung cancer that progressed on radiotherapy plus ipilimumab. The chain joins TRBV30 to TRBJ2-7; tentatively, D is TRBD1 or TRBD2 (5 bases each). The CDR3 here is CAWSRGVNYEQYF. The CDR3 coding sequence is TGTGCCTGGAGTCGAGGGGTGAACTACGAGCAGTACTTC.